A single T cell receptor (beta chain) is shown here with its context. Its antigen is still unknown. The entry originates in a study of T cells after yellow fever vaccination. V dropped 0 bases and J dropped 2 bases, with 15 bases sitting between them. The CDR3 runs 17 residues. Germline CDR1 MGHRA, CDR2 YSYEKL. Study-wide results and limits: The booster response re-showed most primary clones: 95% to 96% CD4, over 80% CD8.

TCRdb re-called the 5' RACE reads through MiXCR, storing one row per CDR3 protein. The repertoire holds about 340,000 distinct CDR3 sequences, around 13% seen once, with about 3% in the top ten. The sequence derives from a man younger than 35 who received the YFV17D yellow fever vaccine. The chain is built from TRBV4-1 and TRBJ2-3; the D gene is possibly TRBD1 (5 bases). The sample here was CD4+ T cells sorted from PBMCs, taken 15 days after the yellow fever booster vaccination. CDR3 residues: CASSQDWGRRYTDTQYF. The CDR3 DNA sequence: TGCGCCAGCAGCCAAGATTGGGGCAGGCGTTACACAGATACGCAGTATTTT.